This T cell receptor (beta chain) was found in a study of post-analysis software for immune sequencing data. Across the study: Patients had relapsing-remitting, secondary progressive or progressive-relapsing multiple sclerosis; some lacked subtype.

Unique molecular identifiers featured in each of the TCR beta cDNA libraries. Researchers reported a few hundred thousand cDNA molecules coming from roughly 1 to 10 million T cells. TCRdb ran MiXCR on the PCR reads and lists one entry per CDR3 protein. The top ten hold around 5% of the sample, which has a few hundred thousand distinct CDR3 sequences, just over 35% seen once. Points on this clonotype: The antigen remains unidentified.

Study-level findings and limits: In patients, TRBV5-6, TRBV5-1 and TRBV20-1 belonged to 4 or 5 TRBV segments found more frequently than in controls. Those samples that were prepared in the same batch co-clustered strongly by F measure.

In germline, CDR1 is MGHRA, CDR2 YSYEKL. The V end was cut by 0 bases, the J end by 7 bases, with 16 bases between. CDR3 length equals 15 residues. The TCR originated in a girl aged 5-17 years with multiple sclerosis. Specimen: blood. The rearrangement joins TRBV4-1 to TRBJ2-7; the D gene is possibly TRBD1 (6 bases). In nucleotides, the CDR3 is TGCGCCAGCAGCCAAGATCCCTCCAGGGGAGAAGAGCAGTACTTC. Translating it yields CASSQDPSRGEEQYF.